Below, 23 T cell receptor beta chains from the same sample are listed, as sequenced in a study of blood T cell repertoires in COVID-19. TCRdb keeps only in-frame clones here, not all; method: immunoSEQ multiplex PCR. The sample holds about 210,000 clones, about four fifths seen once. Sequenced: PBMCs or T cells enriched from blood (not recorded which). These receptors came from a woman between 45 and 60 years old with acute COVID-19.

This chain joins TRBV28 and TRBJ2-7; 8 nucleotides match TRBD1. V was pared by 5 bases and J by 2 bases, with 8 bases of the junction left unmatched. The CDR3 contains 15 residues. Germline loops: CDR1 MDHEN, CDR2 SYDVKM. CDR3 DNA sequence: TGTGCCAGCAGTACCCCCGGGACAGGTCCCTACGAGCAGTACTTC. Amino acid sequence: CASSTPGTGPYEQYF.

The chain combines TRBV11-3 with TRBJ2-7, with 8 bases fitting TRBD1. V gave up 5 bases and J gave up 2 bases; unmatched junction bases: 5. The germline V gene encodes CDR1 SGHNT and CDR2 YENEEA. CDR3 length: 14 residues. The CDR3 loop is CASSPRGPTYEQYF. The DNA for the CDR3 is TGTGCCAGCAGCCCCAGGGGGCCAACCTACGAGCAGTACTTC.

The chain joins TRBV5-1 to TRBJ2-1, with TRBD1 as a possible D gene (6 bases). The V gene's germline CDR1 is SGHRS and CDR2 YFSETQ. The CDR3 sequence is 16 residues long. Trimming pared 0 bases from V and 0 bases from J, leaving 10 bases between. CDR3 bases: TGCGCCAGCAGCTTGGGGTCGACAGGCTCCTACAATGAGCAGTTCTTC. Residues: CASSLGSTGSYNEQFF.

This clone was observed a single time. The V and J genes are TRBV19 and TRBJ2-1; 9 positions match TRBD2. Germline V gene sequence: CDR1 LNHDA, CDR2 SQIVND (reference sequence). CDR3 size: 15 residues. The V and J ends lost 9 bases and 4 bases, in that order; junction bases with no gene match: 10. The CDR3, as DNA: TGTGCCAGCCGCTCACCGCGGGGGGGATACAATGAGCAGTTCTTC. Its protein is CASRSPRGGYNEQFF.

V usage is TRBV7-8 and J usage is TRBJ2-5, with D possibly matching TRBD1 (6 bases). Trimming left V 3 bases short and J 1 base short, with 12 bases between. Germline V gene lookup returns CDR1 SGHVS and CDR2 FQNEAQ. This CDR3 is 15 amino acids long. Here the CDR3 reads CASSFGQLVQETQYF. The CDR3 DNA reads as TGTGCCAGCAGCTTTGGACAGTTAGTCCAAGAGACCCAGTACTTC.

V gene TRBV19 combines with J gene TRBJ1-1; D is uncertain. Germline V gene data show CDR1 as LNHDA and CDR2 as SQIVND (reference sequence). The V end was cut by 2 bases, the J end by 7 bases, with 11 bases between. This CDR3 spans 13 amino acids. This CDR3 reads CASSILLADEAFF. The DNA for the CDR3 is TGTGCCAGTAGTATACTTTTGGCAGATGAAGCTTTCTTT.

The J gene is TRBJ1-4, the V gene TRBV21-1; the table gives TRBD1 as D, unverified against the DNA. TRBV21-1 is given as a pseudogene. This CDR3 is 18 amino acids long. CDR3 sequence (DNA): TGTGCCAGCGATTGGGCAGCCGAGTTTCTCAATGATAATGAAAAACTGTTTTTT. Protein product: CASDWAAEFLNDNEKLFF.

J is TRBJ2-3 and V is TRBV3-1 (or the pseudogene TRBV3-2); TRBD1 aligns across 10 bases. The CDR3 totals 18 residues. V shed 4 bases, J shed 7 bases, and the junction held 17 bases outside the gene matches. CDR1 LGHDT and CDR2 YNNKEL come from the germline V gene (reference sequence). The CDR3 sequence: CASSRFPSTGGRQNTQYF. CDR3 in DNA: TGTGCCAGCAGCCGCTTCCCCTCGACAGGGGGCCGCCAAAATACGCAGTATTTT.

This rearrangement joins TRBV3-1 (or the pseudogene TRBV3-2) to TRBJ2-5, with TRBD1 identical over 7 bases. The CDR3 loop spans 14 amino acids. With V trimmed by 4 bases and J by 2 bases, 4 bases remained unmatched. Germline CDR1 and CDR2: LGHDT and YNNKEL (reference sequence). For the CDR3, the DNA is TGTGCCAGCAGCCTCGGACAGGCACAAGAGACCCAGTACTTC. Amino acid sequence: CASSLGQAQETQYF.

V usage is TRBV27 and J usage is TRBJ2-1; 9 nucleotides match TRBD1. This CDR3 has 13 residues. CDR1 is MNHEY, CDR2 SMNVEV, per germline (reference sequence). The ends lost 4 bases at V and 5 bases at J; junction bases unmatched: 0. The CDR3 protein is CASSWDRDNEQFF. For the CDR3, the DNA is TGTGCCAGCAGTTGGGACAGGGACAATGAGCAGTTCTTC.

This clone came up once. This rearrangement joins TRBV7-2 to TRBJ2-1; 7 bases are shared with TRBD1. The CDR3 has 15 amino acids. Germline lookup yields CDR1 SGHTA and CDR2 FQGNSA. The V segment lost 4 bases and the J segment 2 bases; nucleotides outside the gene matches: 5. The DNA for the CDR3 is TGTGCCAGCAGCTACGGACAGGAAGCCTACAATGAGCAGTTCTTC. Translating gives CASSYGQEAYNEQFF.

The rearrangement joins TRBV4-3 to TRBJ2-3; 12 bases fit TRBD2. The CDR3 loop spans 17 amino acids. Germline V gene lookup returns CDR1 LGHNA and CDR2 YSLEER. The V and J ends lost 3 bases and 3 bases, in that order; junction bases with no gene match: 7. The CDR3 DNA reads TGCGCCAGCAGCCATGGATCCGGACTAGCGGGGACAGATACGCAGTATTTT. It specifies CASSHGSGLAGTDTQYF.

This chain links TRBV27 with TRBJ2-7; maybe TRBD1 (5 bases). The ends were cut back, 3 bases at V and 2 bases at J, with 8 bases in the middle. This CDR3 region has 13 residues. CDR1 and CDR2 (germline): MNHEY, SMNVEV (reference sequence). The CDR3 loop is CASSFGQTYEQYF. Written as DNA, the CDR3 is TGTGCCAGCAGTTTTGGACAAACCTACGAGCAGTACTTC.

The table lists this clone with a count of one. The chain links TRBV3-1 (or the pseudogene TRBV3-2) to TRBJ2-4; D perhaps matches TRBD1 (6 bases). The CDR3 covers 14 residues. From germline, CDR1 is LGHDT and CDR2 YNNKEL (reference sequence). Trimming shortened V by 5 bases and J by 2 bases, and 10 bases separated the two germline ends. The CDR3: CASSETGTKNIQYF. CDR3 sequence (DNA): TGTGCCAGCAGCGAGACAGGTACCAAAAACATTCAGTACTTC.

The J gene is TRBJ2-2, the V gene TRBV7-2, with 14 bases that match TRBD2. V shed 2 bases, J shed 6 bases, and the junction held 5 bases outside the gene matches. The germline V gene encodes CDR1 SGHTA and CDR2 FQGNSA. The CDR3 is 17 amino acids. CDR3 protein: CASSLPWTSGRSGELFF. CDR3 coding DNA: TGTGCCAGCAGCTTACCCTGGACTAGCGGGAGGTCCGGGGAGCTGTTTTTT.

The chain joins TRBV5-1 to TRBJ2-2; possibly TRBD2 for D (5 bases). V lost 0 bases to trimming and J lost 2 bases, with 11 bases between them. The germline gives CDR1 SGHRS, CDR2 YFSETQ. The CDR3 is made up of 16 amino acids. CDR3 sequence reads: CASSLVSGVNTGELFF. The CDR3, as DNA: TGCGCCAGCAGCTTGGTAAGCGGAGTCAACACCGGGGAGCTGTTTTTT.

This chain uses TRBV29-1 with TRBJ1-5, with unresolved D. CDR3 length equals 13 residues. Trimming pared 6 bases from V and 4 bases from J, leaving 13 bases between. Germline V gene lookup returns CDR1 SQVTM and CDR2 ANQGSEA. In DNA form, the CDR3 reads TGCAGCGTCTCTGGGCAGATAAATCAGCCCCAGCATTTT. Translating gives CSVSGQINQPQHF.

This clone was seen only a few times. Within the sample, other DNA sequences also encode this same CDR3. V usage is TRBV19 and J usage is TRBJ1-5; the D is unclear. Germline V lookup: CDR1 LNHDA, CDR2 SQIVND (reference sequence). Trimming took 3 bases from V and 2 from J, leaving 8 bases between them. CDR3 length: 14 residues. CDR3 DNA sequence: TGTGCCAGTAGTATTATCGGGGGCAATCAGCCCCAGCATTTT. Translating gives CASSIIGGNQPQHF.

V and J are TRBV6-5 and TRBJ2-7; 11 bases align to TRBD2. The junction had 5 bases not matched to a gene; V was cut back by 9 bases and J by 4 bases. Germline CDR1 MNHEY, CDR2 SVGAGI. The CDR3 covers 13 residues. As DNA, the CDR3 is TGTGCCAGTACTGGGACTAGCGGTTACGAGCAGTACTTC. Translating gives CASTGTSGYEQYF.

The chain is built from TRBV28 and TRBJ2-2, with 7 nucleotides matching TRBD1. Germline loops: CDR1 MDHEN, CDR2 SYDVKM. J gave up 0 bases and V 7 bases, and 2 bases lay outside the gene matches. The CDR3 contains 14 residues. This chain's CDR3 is CASKTGANTGELFF. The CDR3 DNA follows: TGTGCCAGCAAAACAGGGGCGAACACCGGGGAGCTGTTTTTT.

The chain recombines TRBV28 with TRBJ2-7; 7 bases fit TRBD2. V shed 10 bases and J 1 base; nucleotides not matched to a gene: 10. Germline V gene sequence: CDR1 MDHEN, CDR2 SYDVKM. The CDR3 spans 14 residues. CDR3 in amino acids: CATHGLVPSYEQYF. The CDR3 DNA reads TGTGCCACTCACGGACTAGTCCCATCCTACGAGCAGTACTTC.

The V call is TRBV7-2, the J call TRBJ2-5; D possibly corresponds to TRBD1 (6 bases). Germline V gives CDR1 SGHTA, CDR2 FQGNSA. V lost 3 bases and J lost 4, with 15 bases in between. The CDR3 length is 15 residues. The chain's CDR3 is CASSFSTLRGETQYF. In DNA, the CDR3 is TGTGCCAGCAGCTTTAGTACTCTCAGGGGAGAGACCCAGTACTTC. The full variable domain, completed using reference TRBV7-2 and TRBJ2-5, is GAGVSQSPSNKVTEKGKDVELRCDPISGHTALYWYRQSLGQGLEFLIYFQGNSAPDKSGLPSDRFSAERTGGSVSTLTIQRTQQEDSAVYLCASSFSTLRGETQYFGPGTRLLVL.

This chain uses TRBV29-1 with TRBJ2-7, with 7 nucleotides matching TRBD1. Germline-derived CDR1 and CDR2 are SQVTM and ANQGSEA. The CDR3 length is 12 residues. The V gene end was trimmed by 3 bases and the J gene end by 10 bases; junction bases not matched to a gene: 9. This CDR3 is CSVDGQAQGQYF. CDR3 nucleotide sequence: TGCAGCGTTGACGGACAGGCTCAGGGACAGTACTTC.